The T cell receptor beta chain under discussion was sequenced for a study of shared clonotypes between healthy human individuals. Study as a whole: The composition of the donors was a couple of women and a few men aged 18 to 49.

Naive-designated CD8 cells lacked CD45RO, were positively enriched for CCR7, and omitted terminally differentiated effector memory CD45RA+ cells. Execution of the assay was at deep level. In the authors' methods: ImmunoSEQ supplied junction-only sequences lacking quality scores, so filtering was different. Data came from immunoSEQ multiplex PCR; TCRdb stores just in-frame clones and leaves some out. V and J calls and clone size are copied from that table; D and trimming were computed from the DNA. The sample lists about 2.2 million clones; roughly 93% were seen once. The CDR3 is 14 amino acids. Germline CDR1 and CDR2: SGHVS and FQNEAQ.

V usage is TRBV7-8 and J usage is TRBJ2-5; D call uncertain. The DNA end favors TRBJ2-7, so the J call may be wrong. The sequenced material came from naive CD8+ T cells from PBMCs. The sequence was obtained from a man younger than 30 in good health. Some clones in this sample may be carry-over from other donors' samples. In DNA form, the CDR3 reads TGTGCCAGCAGCTTACCAGCCAGCTCCTACGAGCAGTACTTC. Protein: CASSLPASSYEQYF.